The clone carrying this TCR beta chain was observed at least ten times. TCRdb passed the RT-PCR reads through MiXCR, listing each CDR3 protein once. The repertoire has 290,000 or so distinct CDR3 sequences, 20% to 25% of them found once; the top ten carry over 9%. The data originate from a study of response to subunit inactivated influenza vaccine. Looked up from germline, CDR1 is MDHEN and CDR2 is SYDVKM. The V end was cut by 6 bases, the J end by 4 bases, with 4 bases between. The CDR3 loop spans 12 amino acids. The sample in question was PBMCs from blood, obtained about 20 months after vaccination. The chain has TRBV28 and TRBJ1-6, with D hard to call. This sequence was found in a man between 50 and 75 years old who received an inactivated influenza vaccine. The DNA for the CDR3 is TGTGCCAGCAGGGAATATAATTCACCCCTCCACTTT. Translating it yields CASREYNSPLHF.